This section outlines one T cell receptor beta chain sequence together with its context. Use of 60 Vbeta and 13 Jbeta primers characterized the PCR. Repertoires were generated with immunoSEQ multiplex PCR, while TCRdb's copy carries only in-frame clones and drops some. The table includes about 180,000 clones, around four fifths detected once. The sample belongs to a study of cytomegalovirus exposure and HLA in healthy donors. The CDR3 runs to 15 residues. Germline CDR1 is SGHRS and CDR2 is YFSETQ. V shed 0 bases, J shed 7 bases, and the junction held 6 bases outside the gene matches. The sample was PBMCs. The sequence came from a young man in good health and CMV-seronegative. The chain combines TRBV5-1 with TRBJ2-7, with 11 bases aligning to TRBD1. CDR3 sequence (DNA): TGCGCCAGCAGCTTGGGAGGACAGGGGGCAGGGGAGCAGTACTTC. Amino acid sequence: CASSLGGQGAGEQYF.